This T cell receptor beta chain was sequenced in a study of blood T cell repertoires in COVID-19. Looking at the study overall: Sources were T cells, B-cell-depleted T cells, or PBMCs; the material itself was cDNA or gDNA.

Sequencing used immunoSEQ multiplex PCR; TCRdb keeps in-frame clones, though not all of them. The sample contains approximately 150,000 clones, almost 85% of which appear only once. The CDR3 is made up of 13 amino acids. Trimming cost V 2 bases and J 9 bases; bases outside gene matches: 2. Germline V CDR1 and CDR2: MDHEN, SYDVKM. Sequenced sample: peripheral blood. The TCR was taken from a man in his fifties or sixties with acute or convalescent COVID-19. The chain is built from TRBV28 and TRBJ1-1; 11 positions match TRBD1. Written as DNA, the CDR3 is TGTGCCAGCAGTTTACCGGACAGGGGGCAAGCTTTCTTT. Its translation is CASSLPDRGQAFF.